A selection of T cell receptor beta chains follows, all from one sample in a study of blood T cell repertoires in COVID-19. The assay was immunoSEQ multiplex PCR, and TCRdb's table has in-frame clones only and misses some. The data contain about 140,000 clones, around 81% of them singletons. Sequencing was performed on peripheral blood. All receptors come from a human donor in a cohort sampled during active COVID-19. Each CDR3 is given with its conserved first and last residue. Each record gives: clone size, V gene, D gene, J gene, CDR3 protein, CDR3 DNA. D genes are given only for firm matches. Clone size, where shown, is once, few, many, or a class for clones that have expanded.

NA	TRBV9	TRBD1	TRBJ1-1	CASSVDTGGLSEAFF	TGTGCCAGCAGCGTAGATACAGGGGGATTATCTGAAGCTTTCTTT
NA	TRBV5-6	NA	TRBJ2-3	CASSLVGVGTDTQYF	TGTGCCAGCAGCTTGGTAGGGGTCGGCACAGATACGCAGTATTTT
NA	TRBV30	NA	TRBJ2-7	CAWSKASGEQYF	TGTGCCTGGAGTAAGGCCTCCGGGGAGCAGTACTTC
NA	TRBV27	TRBD1	TRBJ1-1	CASRRDRFTEAFF	TGTGCCAGCAGACGGGACAGGTTTACTGAAGCTTTCTTT
NA	TRBV10-1	TRBD2	TRBJ2-7	CASSESSLEGGQHEQYF	TGCGCCAGCAGTGAGTCCTCCTTGGAGGGAGGGCAACACGAGCAGTACTTC
NA	TRBV6-5	TRBD1	TRBJ2-5	CASSRTGSLETQYF	TGTGCCAGCAGCAGGACAGGGAGTTTGGAGACCCAGTACTTC
NA	TRBV28	TRBD1	TRBJ1-1	CASSLPTGVESAFF	TGTGCCAGCAGTCTTCCGACAGGGGTTGAGTCAGCTTTCTTT
NA	TRBV7-8	TRBD2	TRBJ2-3	CASSLESDISGGRTDTQYF	TGTGCCAGCAGCTTAGAGTCGGATATTTCGGGAGGACGCACAGATACGCAGTATTTT
few	TRBV5-1	NA	TRBJ1-3	CASSLAPGSTRRGGNTIYF	TGCGCCAGCAGCTTGGCCCCCGGGTCGACCCGGAGAGGGGGAAACACCATATATTTT
once	TRBV6-1	NA	TRBJ2-7	CASSETQGYEQYF	TGTGCCAGCAGTGAAACCCAGGGTTACGAGCAGTACTTC
NA	TRBV18	TRBD2	TRBJ2-7	CASSLAPGGEQYF	TGTGCCAGCTCACTCGCCCCGGGAGGCGAGCAGTACTTC
NA	TRBV19	NA	TRBJ2-7	CASSTGATVMEQYF	TGTGCCAGTAGTACAGGGGCCACCGTGATGGAGCAGTACTTC
NA	TRBV5-6	TRBD1	TRBJ1-2	CASSFWGFAGGYGYTF	TGTGCCAGCAGCTTCTGGGGTTTTGCAGGGGGCTATGGCTACACCTTC
NA	TRBV24-1	TRBD1	TRBJ2-1	CATSDPGTGRRNNEQFF	TGTGCCACCAGTGATCCCGGGACAGGGAGGAGGAACAATGAGCAGTTCTTC
NA	TRBV6-5	NA	TRBJ2-7	CASSQGFNSYEQYF	TGTGCCAGCAGTCAGGGGTTTAACTCCTACGAGCAGTACTTC
NA	TRBV2	NA	TRBJ2-5	CASLGVGETQYF	TGTGCCAGCTTGGGCGTCGGAGAGACCCAGTACTTC
once	TRBV5-1	TRBD2	TRBJ2-5	CASNPLSGGKETQYF	TGCGCCAGCAACCCCCTCTCGGGGGGAAAAGAGACCCAGTACTTC
NA	TRBV10-2	TRBD1	TRBJ2-1	CASSDTGTGIHNEQFF	TGCGCCAGCAGTGATACCGGGACAGGGATACACAATGAGCAGTTCTTC
NA	TRBV7-9	TRBD2	TRBJ2-3	CASSFLSGRGTDTQYF	TGTGCCAGCAGCTTCCTTAGCGGGAGGGGTACAGATACGCAGTATTTT
NA	TRBV3-1/TRBV3-2	TRBD2	TRBJ2-3	CASSQVGFSGRFGDTQYF	TGTGCCAGCAGCCAAGTTGGTTTTAGCGGGAGATTCGGAGATACGCAGTATTTT
NA	TRBV6-1	TRBD1	TRBJ1-5	CASSVFGTVGNQPQHF	TGTGCCAGCAGTGTTTTCGGGACAGTGGGAAATCAGCCCCAGCATTTT
few	TRBV3-1/TRBV3-2	TRBD2	TRBJ2-5	CASSPPSGKETQYF	TGTGCCAGCAGCCCCCCTAGCGGGAAGGAGACCCAGTACTTC
many	TRBV7-2	NA	TRBJ1-1	CASSLDRPRHEAFF	TGTGCCAGCAGCTTAGACAGGCCGAGACATGAAGCTTTCTTT
NA	TRBV21-1	NA	TRBJ2-3	CASSNRPGQDVTDTQYF	TGTGCCAGCAGCAACCGCCCTGGACAGGACGTGACAGATACGCAGTATTTT
NA	TRBV5-1	TRBD1	TRBJ2-2	CASSLYGIGQEGTGELFF	TGCGCCAGCAGCTTGTACGGTATTGGACAGGAAGGCACCGGGGAGCTGTTTTTT
NA	TRBV5-4	TRBD1	TRBJ1-1	CASSTWTGNLNMNTEAFF	TGTGCCAGCAGCACTTGGACAGGGAACCTAAATATGAACACTGAAGCTTTCTTT
NA	TRBV28	TRBD2	TRBJ2-2	CASRTSGNTGELFF	TGTGCCAGCAGGACTAGCGGGAACACCGGGGAGCTGTTTTTT
NA	TRBV25-1	NA	TRBJ1-2	CASSSGYGYTF	TGTGCCAGCAGCTCAGGCTATGGCTACACCTTC
NA	TRBV7-9	TRBD1	TRBJ2-5	CAGDRGQETQYF	TGTGCGGGGGACAGGGGGCAAGAGACCCAGTACTTC
NA	TRBV7-2	NA	TRBJ1-1	CASSPLRVKNTEAFF	TGTGCCAGCAGCCCCTTGCGGGTTAAAAACACTGAAGCTTTCTTT
NA	TRBV27	NA	TRBJ1-5	CASSPQTALGNQPQHF	TGTGCCAGCAGTCCCCAGACAGCTCTCGGTAATCAGCCCCAGCATTTT
NA	TRBV6-5	NA	TRBJ2-7	CASSTSGYEQYF	TGTGCCAGCAGTACATCCGGGTACGAGCAGTACTTC
NA	TRBV28	TRBD2	TRBJ2-3	CAGGSGSTDTQYF	TGTGCCGGGGGTAGCGGGAGCACAGATACGCAGTATTTT
NA	TRBV2	NA	TRBJ2-7	CASSVRGRQYF	TGTGCCAGCAGTGTCAGGGGTCGGCAGTACTTC
NA	TRBV5-1	NA	TRBJ2-2	CASSQTQSTGELFF	TGCGCCAGCAGCCAGACTCAATCAACCGGGGAGCTGTTTTTT
once	TRBV19	TRBD1	TRBJ1-5	CASRSRGHQPQHF	TGTGCCAGTAGAAGCAGGGGGCATCAGCCCCAGCATTTT
NA	TRBV6-5	NA	TRBJ2-1	CASGWGLDVYEQFF	TGTGCCAGCGGTTGGGGACTGGACGTTTATGAGCAGTTCTTC
NA	TRBV6-5	TRBD2	TRBJ2-1	CASSLKGLAGNEQFF	TGTGCCAGCAGTCTTAAGGGACTAGCGGGGAATGAGCAGTTCTTC
NA	TRBV28	NA	TRBJ1-2	CASSFNKRYGYTF	TGTGCCAGCAGTTTTAATAAGAGGTATGGCTACACCTTC
NA	TRBV15	NA	TRBJ2-6	CATRREASGANVLTF	TGTGCCACCAGGAGAGAAGCCTCTGGGGCCAACGTCCTGACTTTC
NA	TRBV5-1	TRBD1	TRBJ1-5	CASSAGQGDQPQHF	TGCGCCAGCAGCGCCGGACAGGGTGATCAGCCCCAGCATTTT
NA	TRBV6-5	TRBD1	TRBJ2-3	CASGSDRGPDTQYF	TGTGCCAGCGGTTCGGACAGGGGGCCAGATACGCAGTATTTT
NA	TRBV5-1	TRBD2	TRBJ2-3	CASSREDGSGGTDTQYF	TGCGCCAGCAGTCGGGAGGACGGTTCCGGAGGCACAGATACGCAGTATTTT
few	TRBV30	TRBD1	TRBJ2-2	CAWKGTGVRTGELFF	TGTGCCTGGAAGGGGACAGGGGTAAGAACCGGGGAGCTGTTTTTT
NA	TRBV5-6	NA	TRBJ1-3	CASSLLQGTGNTIYF	TGTGCCAGCAGCTTGTTGCAGGGAACAGGAAACACCATATATTTT
NA	TRBV5-1	TRBD1	TRBJ1-6	CASSPGQGGSPLHF	TGCGCCAGCAGCCCGGGACAGGGGGGATCACCCCTCCACTTT
NA	TRBV2	TRBD1	TRBJ1-1	CASSEKGQITEAFF	TGTGCCAGCAGTGAAAAGGGACAGATCACTGAAGCTTTCTTT
NA	TRBV2	TRBD2	TRBJ2-7	CASSDLAGADEQYF	TGTGCCAGCAGTGACCTAGCGGGAGCGGACGAGCAGTACTTC
NA	TRBV7-2	TRBD2	TRBJ2-4	CASSTSGRGTKNIQYF	TGTGCCAGCAGCACGAGCGGGAGGGGGACCAAAAACATTCAGTACTTC
NA	TRBV19	TRBD1	TRBJ1-3	CASSTVDRGNTIYF	TGTGCCAGTAGTACCGTGGACAGGGGAAACACCATATATTTT
many	TRBV5-1	NA	TRBJ1-5	CASSLLGVEPQHF	TGCGCCAGCAGCTTGCTAGGAGTTGAGCCCCAGCATTTT
NA	TRBV7-8	TRBD2	TRBJ2-3	CASSFRTSGSKADTQYF	TGTGCCAGCAGCTTCCGGACTAGCGGTTCAAAAGCAGATACGCAGTATTTT
NA	TRBV7-9	NA	TRBJ2-2	CASRTGTLDTGELFF	TGTGCCAGCAGAACGGGTACCCTTGACACCGGGGAGCTGTTTTTT